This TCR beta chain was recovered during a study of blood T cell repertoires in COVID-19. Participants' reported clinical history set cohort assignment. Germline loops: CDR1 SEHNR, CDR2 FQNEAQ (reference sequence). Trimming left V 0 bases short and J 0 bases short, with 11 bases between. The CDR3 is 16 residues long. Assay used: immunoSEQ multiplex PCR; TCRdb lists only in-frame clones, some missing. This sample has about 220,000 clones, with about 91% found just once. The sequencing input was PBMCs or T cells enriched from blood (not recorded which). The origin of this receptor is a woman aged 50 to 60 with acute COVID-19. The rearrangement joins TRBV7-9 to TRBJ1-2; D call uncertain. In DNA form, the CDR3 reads TGTGCCAGCAGCTTAGCGGAAGGCGACTCTAACTATGGCTACACCTTC. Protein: CASSLAEGDSNYGYTF.